This entry features one T cell receptor beta chain sequence. The antigen is undetermined. The data originate from a study of Ad26.COV2.S vaccination and SARS-CoV-2 variants. Overall study findings and caveats: In TCR breadth and depth analyses, total T cell responses may have been underestimated.

Some clones are missing from TCRdb's copy, which holds only in-frame ones; the method was immunoSEQ multiplex PCR. The sample has 330,000 or so clones; under 90% are singletons. This CDR3 contains 14 residues. Trimming stripped 0 bases from V and 4 bases from J, with 10 bases between. CDR1 and CDR2 from the germline V gene are SGHTS and YDEGEE. Treatment meaning: some 20 received Ad26.COV2.S at low or high dose, single or two shots; 5 received placebo; per-sample allocation not given. Collection of samples fell on day 63 after the first vaccine or placebo injection. As its vector, the vaccine had Ad26, which expressed Wuhan-strain SARS-CoV-2 spike.

This material consisted of peripheral blood, taken in a trial of Ad26.COV2.S vaccine versus placebo. The chain is built from TRBV5-8 and TRBJ2-5; perhaps D is TRBD1 or TRBD2 (5 bases each). This TCR came from a person aged 18-60 years who received the Ad26.COV2.S COVID-19 vaccine or a placebo. CDR3 nucleotide sequence: TGTGCCAGCAGCTTGGGGGCAGGGAGAGAGACCCAGTACTTC. Protein: CASSLGAGRETQYF.